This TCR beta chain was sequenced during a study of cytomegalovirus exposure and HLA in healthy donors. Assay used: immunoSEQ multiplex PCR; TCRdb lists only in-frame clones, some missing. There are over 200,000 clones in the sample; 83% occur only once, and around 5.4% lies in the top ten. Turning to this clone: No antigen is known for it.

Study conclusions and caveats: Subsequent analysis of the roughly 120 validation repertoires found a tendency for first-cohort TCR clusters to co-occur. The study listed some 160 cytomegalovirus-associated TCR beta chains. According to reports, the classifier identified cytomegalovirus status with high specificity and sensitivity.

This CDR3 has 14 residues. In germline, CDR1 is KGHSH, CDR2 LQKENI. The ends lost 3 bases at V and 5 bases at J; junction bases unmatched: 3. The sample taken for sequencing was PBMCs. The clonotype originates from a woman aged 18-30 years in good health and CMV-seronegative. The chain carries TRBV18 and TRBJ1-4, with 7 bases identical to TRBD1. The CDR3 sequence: CASSPQGVNEKLFF. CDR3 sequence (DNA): TGTGCCAGCTCACCTCAGGGGGTGAATGAAAAACTGTTTTTT.